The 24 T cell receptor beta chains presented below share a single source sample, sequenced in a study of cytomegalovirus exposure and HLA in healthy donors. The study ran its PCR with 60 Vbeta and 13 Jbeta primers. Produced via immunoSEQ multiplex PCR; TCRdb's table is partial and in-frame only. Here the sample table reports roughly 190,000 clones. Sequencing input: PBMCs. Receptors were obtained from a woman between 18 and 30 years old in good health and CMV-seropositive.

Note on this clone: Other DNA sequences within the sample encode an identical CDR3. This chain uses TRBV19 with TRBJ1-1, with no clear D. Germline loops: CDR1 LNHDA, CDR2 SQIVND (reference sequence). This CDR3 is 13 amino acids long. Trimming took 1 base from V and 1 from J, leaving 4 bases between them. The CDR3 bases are TGTGCCAGTAGTATAGGTCAGAACACTGAAGCTTTCTTT. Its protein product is CASSIGQNTEAFF.

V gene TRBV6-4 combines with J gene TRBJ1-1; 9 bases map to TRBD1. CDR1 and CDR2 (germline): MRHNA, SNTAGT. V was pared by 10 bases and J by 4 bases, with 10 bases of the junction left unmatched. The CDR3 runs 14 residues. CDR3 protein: CANPQGAGGTEAFF. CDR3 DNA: TGTGCCAACCCACAGGGGGCAGGAGGCACTGAAGCTTTCTTT.

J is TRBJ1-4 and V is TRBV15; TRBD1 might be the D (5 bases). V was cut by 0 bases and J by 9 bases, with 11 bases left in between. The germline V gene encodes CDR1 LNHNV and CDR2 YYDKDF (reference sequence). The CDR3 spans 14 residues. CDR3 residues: CATSRDEEGKKLFF. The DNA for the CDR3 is TGTGCCACCAGCAGAGATGAGGAGGGGAAAAAACTGTTTTTT.

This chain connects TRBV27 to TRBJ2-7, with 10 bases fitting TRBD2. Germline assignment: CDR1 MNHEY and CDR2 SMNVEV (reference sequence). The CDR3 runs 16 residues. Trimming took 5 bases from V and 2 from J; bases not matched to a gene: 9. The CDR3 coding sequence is TGTGCCAGCAGTCACCTGACTAGCGGGCCAACCTACGAGCAGTACTTC. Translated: CASSHLTSGPTYEQYF.

CDR3 sequence reads: CASSLSVSNYGYTF. CDR3 nucleotides: TGTGCCAGCAGCCTGTCAGTTTCTAACTATGGCTACACCTTC. The V and J genes are TRBV5-4 and TRBJ1-2; D remains ambiguous. The CDR3 extends over 14 amino acids. The ends were cut back, 4 bases at V and 0 bases at J, with 10 bases in the middle. CDR1 is SGHNT, CDR2 YYREEE, per germline (reference sequence).

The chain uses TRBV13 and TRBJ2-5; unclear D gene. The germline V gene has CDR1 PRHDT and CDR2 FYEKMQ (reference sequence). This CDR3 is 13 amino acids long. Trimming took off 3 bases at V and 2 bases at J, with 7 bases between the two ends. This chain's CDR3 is CASSFIPQETQYF. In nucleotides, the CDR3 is TGTGCCAGCAGCTTTATCCCTCAAGAGACCCAGTACTTC.

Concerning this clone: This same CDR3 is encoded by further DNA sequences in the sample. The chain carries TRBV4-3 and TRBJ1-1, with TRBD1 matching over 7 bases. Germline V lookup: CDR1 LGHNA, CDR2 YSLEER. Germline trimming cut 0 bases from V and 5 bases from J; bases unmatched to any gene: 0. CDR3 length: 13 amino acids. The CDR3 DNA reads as TGCGCCAGCAGCCAAGACAGGGGGACTGAAGCTTTCTTT. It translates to CASSQDRGTEAFF.

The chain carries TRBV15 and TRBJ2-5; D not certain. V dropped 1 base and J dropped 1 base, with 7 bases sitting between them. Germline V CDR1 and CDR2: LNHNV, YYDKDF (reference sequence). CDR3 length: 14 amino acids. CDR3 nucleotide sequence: TGTGCCACCAGCAGAGTCCCATTCCAAGAGACCCAGTACTTC. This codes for CATSRVPFQETQYF.

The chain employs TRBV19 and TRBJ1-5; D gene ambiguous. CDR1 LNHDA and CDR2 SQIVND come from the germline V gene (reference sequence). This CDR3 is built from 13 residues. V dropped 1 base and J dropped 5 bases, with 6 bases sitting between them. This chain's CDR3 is CASSIGRDQPQHF. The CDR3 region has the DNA TGTGCCAGTAGTATAGGCCGGGATCAGCCCCAGCATTTT.

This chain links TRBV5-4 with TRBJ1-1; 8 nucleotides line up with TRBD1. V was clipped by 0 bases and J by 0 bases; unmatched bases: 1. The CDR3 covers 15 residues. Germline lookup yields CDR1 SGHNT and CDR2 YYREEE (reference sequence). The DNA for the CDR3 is TGTGCCAGCAGCTTGGGACAGGGGTTGAACACTGAAGCTTTCTTT. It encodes CASSLGQGLNTEAFF. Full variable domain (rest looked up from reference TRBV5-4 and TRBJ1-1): ETGVTQSPTHLIKTRGQQVTLRCSSQSGHNTVSWYQQALGQGPQFIFQYYREEENGRGNFPPRFSGLQFPNYSSELNVNALELDDSALYLCASSLGQGLNTEAFFGQGTRLTVV.

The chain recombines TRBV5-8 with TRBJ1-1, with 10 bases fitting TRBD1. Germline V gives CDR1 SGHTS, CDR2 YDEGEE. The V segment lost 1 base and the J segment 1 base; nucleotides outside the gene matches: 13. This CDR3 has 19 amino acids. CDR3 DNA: TGTGCCAGCAGCTTGTTCGTAGGGACAGGGGCTTGGGGGAACACTGAAGCTTTCTTT. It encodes CASSLFVGTGAWGNTEAFF.

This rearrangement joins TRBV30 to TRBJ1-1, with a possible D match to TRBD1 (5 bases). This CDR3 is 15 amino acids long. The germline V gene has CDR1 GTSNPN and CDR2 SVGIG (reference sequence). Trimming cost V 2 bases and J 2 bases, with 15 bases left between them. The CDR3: CAWSTNHRLNTEAFF. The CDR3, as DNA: TGTGCCTGGAGTACTAATCACAGGCTCAACACTGAAGCTTTCTTT. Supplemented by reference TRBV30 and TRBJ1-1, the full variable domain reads SQTIHQWPATLVQPVGSPLSLECTVEGTSNPNLYWYRQAAGRGLQLLFYSVGIGQISSEVPQNLSASRPQDRQFILSSKKLLLSDSGFYLCAWSTNHRLNTEAFFGQGTRLTVV.

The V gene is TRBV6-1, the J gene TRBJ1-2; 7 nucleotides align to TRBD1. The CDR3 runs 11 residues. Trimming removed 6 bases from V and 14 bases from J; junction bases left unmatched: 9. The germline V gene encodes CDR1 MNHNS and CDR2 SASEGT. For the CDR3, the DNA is TGTGCCAGCAGCTACCAGACAGGGCAAACCTTC. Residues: CASSYQTGQTF.

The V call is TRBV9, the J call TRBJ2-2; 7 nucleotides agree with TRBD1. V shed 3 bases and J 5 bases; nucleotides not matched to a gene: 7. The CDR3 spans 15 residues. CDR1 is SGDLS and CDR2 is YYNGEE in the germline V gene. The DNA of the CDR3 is TGTGCCAGCAGCGCTCGGACAGGCTATACCGGGGAGCTGTTTTTT. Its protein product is CASSARTGYTGELFF. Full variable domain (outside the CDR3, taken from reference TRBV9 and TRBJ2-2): DSGVTQTPKHLITATGQRVTLRCSPRSGDLSVYWYQQSLDQGLQFLIQYYNGEERAKGNILERFSAQQFPDLHSELNLSSLELGDSALYFCASSARTGYTGELFFGEGSRLTVL.

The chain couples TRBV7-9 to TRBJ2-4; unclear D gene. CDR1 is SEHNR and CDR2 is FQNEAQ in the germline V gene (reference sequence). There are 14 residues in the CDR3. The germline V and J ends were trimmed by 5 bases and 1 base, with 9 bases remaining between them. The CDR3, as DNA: TGTGCCAGCAGCACATCCGGGGCCAAAAACATTCAGTACTTC. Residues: CASSTSGAKNIQYF.

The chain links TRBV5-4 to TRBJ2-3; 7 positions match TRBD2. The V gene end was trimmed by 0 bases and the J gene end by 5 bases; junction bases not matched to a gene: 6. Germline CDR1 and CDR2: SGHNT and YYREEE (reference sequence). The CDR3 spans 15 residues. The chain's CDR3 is CASSLEFTGGDTQYF. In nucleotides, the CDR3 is TGTGCCAGCAGCTTGGAGTTTACGGGAGGAGATACGCAGTATTTT.

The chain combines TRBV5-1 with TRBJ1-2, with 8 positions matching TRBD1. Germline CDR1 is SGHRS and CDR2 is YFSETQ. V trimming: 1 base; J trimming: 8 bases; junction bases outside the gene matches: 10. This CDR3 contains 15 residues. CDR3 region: CASSLLGEQGVGYTF. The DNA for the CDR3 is TGCGCCAGCAGCTTGTTGGGGGAACAGGGGGTCGGCTACACCTTC. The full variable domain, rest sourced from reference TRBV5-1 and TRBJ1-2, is KAGVTQTPRYLIKTRGQQVTLSCSPISGHRSVSWYQQTPGQGLQFLFEYFSETQRNKGNFPGRFSGRQFSNSRSEMNVSTLELGDSALYLCASSLLGEQGVGYTFGSGTRLTVV.

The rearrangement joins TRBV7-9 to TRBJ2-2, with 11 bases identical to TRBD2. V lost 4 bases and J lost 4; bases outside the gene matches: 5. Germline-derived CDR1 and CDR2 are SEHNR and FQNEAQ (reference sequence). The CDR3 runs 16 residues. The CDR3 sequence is CASSYTGTSGTGELFF. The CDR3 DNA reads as TGTGCCAGCAGCTATACCGGGACTAGCGGCACCGGGGAGCTGTTTTTT.

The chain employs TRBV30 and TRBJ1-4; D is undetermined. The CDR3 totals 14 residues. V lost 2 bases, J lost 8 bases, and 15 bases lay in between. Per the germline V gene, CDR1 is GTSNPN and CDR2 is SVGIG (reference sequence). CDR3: CAWSYGLPGEKLFF. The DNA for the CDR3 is TGTGCCTGGAGTTACGGACTACCTGGGGAAAAACTGTTTTTT.

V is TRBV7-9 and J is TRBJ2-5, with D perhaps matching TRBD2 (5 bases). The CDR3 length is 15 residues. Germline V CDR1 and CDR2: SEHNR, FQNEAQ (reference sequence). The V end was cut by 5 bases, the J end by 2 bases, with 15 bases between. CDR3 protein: CASSRRLASQETQYF. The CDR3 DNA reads TGTGCCAGCAGCCGCAGATTAGCGTCACAAGAGACCCAGTACTTC. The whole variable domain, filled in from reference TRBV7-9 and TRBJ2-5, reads DTGVSQNPRHKITKRGQNVTFRCDPISEHNRLYWYRQTLGQGPEFLTYFQNEAQLEKSRLLSDRFSAERPKGSFSTLEIQRTEQGDSAMYLCASSRRLASQETQYFGPGTRLLVL.

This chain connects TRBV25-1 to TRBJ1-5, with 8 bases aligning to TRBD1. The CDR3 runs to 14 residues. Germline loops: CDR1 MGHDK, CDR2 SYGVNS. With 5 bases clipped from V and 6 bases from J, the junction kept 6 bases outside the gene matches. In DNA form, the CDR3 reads TGTGCCAGCAGTTCCCAGGGGGCGGTTCAGCCCCAGCATTTT. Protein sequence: CASSSQGAVQPQHF. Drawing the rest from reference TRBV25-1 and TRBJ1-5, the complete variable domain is EADIYQTPRYLVIGTGKKITLECSQTMGHDKMYWYQQDPGMELHLIHYSYGVNSTEKGDLSSESTVSRIRTEHFPLTLESARPSHTSQYLCASSSQGAVQPQHFGDGTRLSIL.

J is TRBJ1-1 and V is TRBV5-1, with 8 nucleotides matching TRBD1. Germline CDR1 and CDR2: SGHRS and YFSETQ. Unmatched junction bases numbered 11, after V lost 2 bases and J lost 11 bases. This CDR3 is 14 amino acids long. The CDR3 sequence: CASSFLGDRLGAFF. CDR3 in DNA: TGCGCCAGCAGCTTTTTGGGGGACAGGTTAGGGGCTTTCTTT.

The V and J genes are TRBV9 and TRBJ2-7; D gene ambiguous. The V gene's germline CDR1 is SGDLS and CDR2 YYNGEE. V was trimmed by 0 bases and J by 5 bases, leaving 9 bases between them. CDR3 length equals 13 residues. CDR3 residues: CASSVDGPDEQYF. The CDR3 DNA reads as TGTGCCAGCAGCGTAGATGGGCCCGACGAGCAGTACTTC.

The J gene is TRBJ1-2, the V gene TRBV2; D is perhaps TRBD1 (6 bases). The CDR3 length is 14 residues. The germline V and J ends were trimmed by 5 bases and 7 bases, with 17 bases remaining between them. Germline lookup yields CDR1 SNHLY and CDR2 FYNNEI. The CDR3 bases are TGTGCCAGCAGTCCGGACAGCTTAGACAGTGGCTACACCTTC. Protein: CASSPDSLDSGYTF.